This passage covers 21 T cell receptor beta chains from one sample sequenced in a study of regulatory dendritic cells for organ transplantation. Sequencing used immunoSEQ multiplex PCR; TCRdb keeps in-frame clones, though not all of them. The sample records roughly 30,000 clones, roughly 84% being singletons. The source material was naive CD8+ T cells from blood. Subset of the sample: CD45RA+ naive T cells. The receptors derive from a human donor in good health.

This clone was seen just once. The V and J genes are TRBV11-2 and TRBJ2-5; D is possibly TRBD1 (5 bases). The CDR3 runs 14 residues. Trimming removed 3 bases from V and 3 bases from J, with 11 bases in between. Germline values: CDR1 SGHAT, CDR2 FQNNGV. CDR3: CASSFRARKETQYF. CDR3 sequence (DNA): TGTGCCAGCAGCTTCAGGGCACGGAAAGAGACCCAGTACTTC.

The rearrangement links TRBV9 to TRBJ2-7, with D possibly matching TRBD1 (6 bases). Germline CDR1 reads SGDLS; CDR2 reads YYNGEE. The CDR3 is 14 amino acids. V was cut by 0 bases and J by 3 bases, with 10 bases left in between. This chain's CDR3 is CASSVGDKIYEQYF. The CDR3, as DNA: TGTGCCAGCAGCGTAGGGGACAAAATCTACGAGCAGTACTTC.

The genes are TRBV4-3 and TRBJ2-7; 8 nucleotides agree with TRBD1. CDR3 length equals 15 residues. Germline V gene lookup returns CDR1 LGHNA and CDR2 YSLEER. The trim removed 0 bases at V and 3 bases at J, leaving 4 bases unmatched. CDR3 sequence reads: CASSQDGGTGYEQYF. The CDR3 bases are TGCGCCAGCAGCCAAGACGGCGGGACAGGCTACGAGCAGTACTTC.

This clone was detected once. The V gene is TRBV5-8, the J gene TRBJ2-1, with 8 bases matching TRBD1. There are 15 residues in the CDR3. After removal of 3 bases from V and 4 bases from J, the junction contained 6 bases not matched to a gene. Germline CDR1 SGHTS, CDR2 YDEGEE. CDR3 sequence: CASSWDRRMYNEQFF. The CDR3 coding sequence is TGTGCCAGCAGCTGGGACAGGAGAATGTACAATGAGCAGTTCTTC.

V is TRBV2 and J is TRBJ1-2, with TRBD1 identical over 9 bases. J was trimmed by 1 base and V by 7 bases; bases with no gene match: 7. Germline V gene data show CDR1 as SNHLY and CDR2 as FYNNEI. The CDR3 extends over 15 amino acids. The CDR3 bases are TGTGCCAGCACCCCCGGGACAGGGATTAACTATGGCTACACCTTC. This sequence encodes CASTPGTGINYGYTF.

The chain recombines TRBV11-1 with TRBJ2-5, with 8 bases matching TRBD1. Germline CDR1 reads SGHAT; CDR2 reads FQDESV (reference sequence). The V and J ends lost 5 bases and 3 bases, in that order; junction bases with no gene match: 2. The CDR3 spans 13 residues. This CDR3 reads CASSPTGEETQYF. As DNA, the CDR3 is TGTGCCAGCAGCCCGACAGGGGAAGAGACCCAGTACTTC.

The V and J genes are TRBV7-9 and TRBJ1-3; D is unresolved. The germline gives CDR1 SEHNR, CDR2 FQNEAQ (reference sequence). The CDR3 has 12 residues. V gave up 5 bases and J gave up 4 bases, with 6 bases separating them. CDR3 sequence reads: CASSPGGNTIYF. CDR3 DNA: TGTGCCAGCAGCCCGGGAGGAAACACCATATATTTT.

The chain recombines TRBV28 with TRBJ1-5; possible D gene TRBD1, 5 bases. The CDR3 runs to 14 residues. V was clipped by 7 bases and J by 2 bases, with 12 bases between them. Germline V CDR1 and CDR2: MDHEN, SYDVKM. CDR3 amino acids: CASTDTRGNQPQHF. For the CDR3, the DNA is TGTGCCAGCACGGACACCCGGGGCAATCAGCCCCAGCATTTT.

This clone was counted between two and nine times. This sequence joins TRBV4-1 and TRBJ1-5, with 7 bases fitting TRBD1. The trim removed 0 bases at V and 2 bases at J, leaving 1 base unmatched. Germline CDR1 and CDR2: MGHRA and YSYEKL. CDR3 size: 15 residues. In DNA form, the CDR3 reads TGCGCCAGCAGCCAAGAGGGACAGCGCAATCAGCCCCAGCATTTT. Protein sequence: CASSQEGQRNQPQHF.

The CDR3 reads CASSFLGVDGYTF. The CDR3 DNA sequence: TGTGCCAGCAGCTTTCTCGGGGTCGATGGCTACACCTTC. V and J are TRBV11-3 and TRBJ1-2; D remains unclear. CDR3 length: 13 residues. Germline CDR1 and CDR2: SGHNT and YENEEA. V lost 3 bases and J lost 6, with 11 bases in between.

This chain joins TRBV9 and TRBJ1-3, with 9 bases lining up with TRBD1. The CDR3 has 17 residues. Germline trimming cut 0 bases from V and 4 bases from J; bases unmatched to any gene: 8. CDR1 SGDLS and CDR2 YYNGEE come from the germline V gene. The CDR3 sequence is CASSVVEGQGSGNTIYF. CDR3 sequence (DNA): TGTGCCAGCAGCGTAGTCGAGGGACAGGGATCCGGAAACACCATATATTTT.

CDR3 amino acids: CASSALRGAGDTQYF. The CDR3 DNA follows: TGTGCCAGCAGTGCCTTGCGGGGGGCTGGAGATACGCAGTATTTT. The genes are TRBV6-6 and TRBJ2-3; 8 positions match TRBD2. The CDR3 contains 15 residues. Germline CDR1 MNHNY, CDR2 SVGAGI (reference sequence). With V trimmed by 5 bases and J by 5 bases, 9 bases remained unmatched.

The chain combines TRBV6-1 with TRBJ1-2; TRBD1 agrees at 7 bases. The CDR3 spans 14 residues. Germline V gene data show CDR1 as MNHNS and CDR2 as SASEGT. After removal of 1 base from V and 4 bases from J, the junction contained 3 bases not matched to a gene. The CDR3, as DNA: TGTGCCAGCAGTGAAGACAGGGGACTCTATGGCTACACCTTC. It specifies CASSEDRGLYGYTF.

The gene calls are TRBV4-2 and TRBJ1-4; D is uncertain. Trimming took 3 bases from V and 7 from J, leaving 12 bases between them. CDR1 and CDR2 from the germline V gene are LGHNA and YNFKEQ. The CDR3 runs to 14 residues. The CDR3 coding sequence is TGTGCCAGCAGCCAGGAGGTGATAGTTGAAAAACTGTTTTTT. Amino acid sequence: CASSQEVIVEKLFF.

This clone is a singleton in its sample. The chain recombines TRBV5-6 with TRBJ1-2; D may be TRBD1 (5 bases). Germline assignment: CDR1 SGHDT and CDR2 YYEEEE. With 0 bases removed from V and 3 bases from J, the gap between germline ends came to 12 bases. This CDR3 has 15 amino acids. CDR3 loop: CASSLGRGDYYGYTF. The CDR3 DNA sequence: TGTGCCAGCAGCTTGGGGAGGGGAGATTACTATGGCTACACCTTC.

The V and J genes are TRBV7-6 and TRBJ1-4; tentatively, D is TRBD1 (6 bases). In germline, CDR1 is SGHVS, CDR2 FNYEAQ. This CDR3 comprises 14 residues. V dropped 1 base and J dropped 8 bases, with 11 bases sitting between them. The CDR3, as DNA: TGTGCCAGCAGCTTAGGACAGGCAGGAGAAAAACTGTTTTTT. It codes for CASSLGQAGEKLFF.

This rearrangement joins TRBV7-9 to TRBJ2-7, with D possibly matching TRBD2 (6 bases). V gave up 5 bases and J gave up 6 bases, with 20 bases separating them. Germline-derived CDR1 and CDR2 are SEHNR and FQNEAQ (reference sequence). The CDR3 extends over 15 amino acids. Here the CDR3 DNA reads TGTGCCAGCAGCCCTGCCGCAGGGCCGGGAGTCGAGCAGTACTTC. It translates to CASSPAAGPGVEQYF.

This sequence joins TRBV12-5 and TRBJ2-1; a weak D match, TRBD1 (6 bases). CDR1 is LGHNT, CDR2 FRNRAP, per germline. This CDR3 spans 14 amino acids. Trimming took off 5 bases at V and 6 bases at J, with 14 bases between the two ends. The CDR3 DNA reads as TGTGCTAGTGGTCAACAGGGTCCGGCCAATGAGCAGTTCTTC. Residues: CASGQQGPANEQFF.

This clone has a handful of counts. The genes are TRBV2 and TRBJ2-1, with 7 bases lining up with TRBD1. Germline CDR1 and CDR2: SNHLY and FYNNEI. This CDR3 region has 13 residues. V gave up 9 bases and J gave up 6 bases; unmatched junction bases: 8. The DNA of the CDR3 is TGTGCCAGTGTAGGGGGCCTTGTCAATGAGCAGTTCTTC. This translates into CASVGGLVNEQFF. Full variable domain (outside the CDR3, taken from reference TRBV2 and TRBJ2-1): EPEVTQTPSHQVTQMGQEVILRCVPISNHLYFYWYRQILGQKVEFLVSFYNNEISEKSEIFDDQFSVERPDGSNFTLKIRSTKLEDSAMYFCASVGGLVNEQFFGPGTRLTVL.

A few counts support this clone. The rearrangement joins TRBV5-5 to TRBJ1-2, with TRBD1 identical over 7 bases. Germline trimming cut 4 bases from V and 6 bases from J; bases unmatched to any gene: 12. CDR3 length: 15 residues. Germline CDR1 reads SGHKS; CDR2 reads YYEKEE (reference sequence). In DNA, the CDR3 is TGTGCCAGCAGCCCTCGGGAGGGGGCGTCTAATGGCTACACCTTC. This translates into CASSPREGASNGYTF.

The table lists this clone with a count of one. V and J are TRBV6-1 and TRBJ2-7; 9 positions match TRBD2. Germline loops: CDR1 MNHNS, CDR2 SASEGT. Trimming cost V 10 bases and J 0 bases; bases outside gene matches: 7. The CDR3 totals 14 residues. Written as DNA, the CDR3 is TGTGCCACCGAGCGGGGGGTTCTCTCCTACGAGCAGTACTTC. Protein product: CATERGVLSYEQYF.